These 16 T cell receptor beta chains were all obtained from the same sample, sequenced in a study of T cell clones after liver transplantation. Sequencing used immunoSEQ multiplex PCR; TCRdb keeps in-frame clones, though not all of them. The table records tens of thousands of clones, about 84% of them present only once. The starting material was CD4+ T cells from blood, obtained approximately 45 months after liver transplant. Receptors were obtained from a human patient who received a liver transplant. Part of the T cell pool may stem from the graft donor.

The V call is TRBV10-2, the J call TRBJ1-5; TRBD1 agrees at 7 bases. The J segment lost 1 base and the V segment lost 4 bases, leaving 4 bases of the junction unmatched. Germline V gene lookup returns CDR1 WSHSY and CDR2 SAAADI. CDR3 length: 15 amino acids. CDR3 coding DNA: TGCGCCAGCAGTGTCGACAGGGCCAGCAATCAGCCCCAGCATTTT. Encoded protein: CASSVDRASNQPQHF.

The gene calls are TRBV28 and TRBJ1-4, with 9 bases identical to TRBD1. Germline loops: CDR1 MDHEN, CDR2 SYDVKM. Trimming at V came to 6 bases and at J to 7 bases, leaving 6 bases not matched to a gene. The CDR3 runs to 14 residues. The CDR3 DNA is TGTGCCAGCAGGACGACAGGGGGGGCTGAAAAACTGTTTTTT. Amino acid sequence: CASRTTGGAEKLFF.

The V and J genes are TRBV27 and TRBJ1-2; 9 bases line up with TRBD1. CDR3 length equals 17 residues. Germline CDR1 reads MNHEY; CDR2 reads SMNVEV (reference sequence). The J segment lost 6 bases and the V segment lost 5 bases, leaving 16 bases of the junction unmatched. DNA for the CDR3: TGTGCCAGCAGTCCCCGTAGGAGGGACAGGGCTCAGCATGGCTACACCTTC. Residues: CASSPRRRDRAQHGYTF.

This clone appeared once. This sequence joins TRBV18 and TRBJ2-5, with D tentatively TRBD2 (6 bases). V was trimmed by 0 bases and J by 1 base, leaving 12 bases between them. There are 16 residues in the CDR3. Germline lookup yields CDR1 KGHSH and CDR2 LQKENI. Written as DNA, the CDR3 is TGTGCCAGCTCACCACCCCGGGGTAGCGGCCAAGAGACCCAGTACTTC. Protein sequence: CASSPPRGSGQETQYF. Using reference TRBV18 and TRBJ2-5 for the parts outside the CDR3, the full variable domain is NAGVMQNPRHLVRRRGQEARLRCSPMKGHSHVYWYRQLPEEGLKFMVYLQKENIIDESGMPKERFSAEFPKEGPSILRIQQVVRGDSAAYFCASSPPRGSGQETQYFGPGTRLLVL.

V and J are TRBV28 and TRBJ2-7; perhaps TRBD2 as D (6 bases). Trimming left V 6 bases short and J 13 bases short, with 19 bases between. CDR3 length equals 12 residues. Looked up from germline, CDR1 is MDHEN and CDR2 is SYDVKM. CDR3 sequence: CASSDNRRAFYF. The CDR3 DNA follows: TGTGCCAGCAGCGACAATCGGAGGGCATTCTACTTC.

The chain is built from TRBV7-3 and TRBJ1-1; 11 nucleotides align to TRBD1. V dropped 5 bases and J dropped 4; count of bases not matched to a gene: 3. In germline, CDR1 is SGHTA, CDR2 FQGTGA. This CDR3 has 14 residues. The CDR3 protein is CASSRGTGGTEAFF. DNA of the CDR3: TGTGCCAGCAGCCGCGGGACAGGGGGCACTGAAGCTTTCTTT.

V gene TRBV6-1 combines with J gene TRBJ2-7; possibly TRBD1 for D (6 bases). This CDR3 spans 15 amino acids. The germline V and J ends were trimmed by 4 bases and 0 bases, with 13 bases remaining between them. Germline-derived CDR1 and CDR2 are MNHNS and SASEGT. CDR3 nucleotides: TGTGCCAGCAGTGGACCTAGGACAGCCTCCTACGAGCAGTACTTC. Amino acid sequence: CASSGPRTASYEQYF.

This chain uses TRBV18 with TRBJ2-3, with D unclear. The CDR3 spans 13 residues. CDR1 and CDR2 from the germline V gene are KGHSH and LQKENI. V lost 4 bases and J 2 bases, leaving 7 bases between the germline ends. CDR3 sequence reads: CASSLTVTDTQYF. CDR3 DNA: TGTGCCAGCTCACTCACAGTCACAGATACGCAGTATTTT.

The chain carries TRBV29-1 and TRBJ1-3, with D possibly being TRBD1 (6 bases). Germline CDR1 and CDR2: SQVTM and ANQGSEA. CDR3 length: 14 residues. V was clipped by 4 bases and J by 0 bases, with 10 bases between them. CDR3 sequence: CSVAQGLSGNTIYF. The DNA for the CDR3 is TGCAGCGTTGCTCAGGGGCTCTCTGGAAACACCATATATTTT.

This chain connects TRBV9 to TRBJ2-3, with a possible D match to TRBD2 (6 bases). Germline V CDR1 and CDR2: SGDLS, YYNGEE. The CDR3 is 15 amino acids. V gave up 2 bases and J gave up 3 bases, with 13 bases separating them. In DNA form, the CDR3 reads TGTGCCAGCAGCGTTACGGGACTTATAACAGATACGCAGTATTTT. Residues: CASSVTGLITDTQYF.

The table lists this clone with a count of one. The chain links TRBV5-4 to TRBJ1-4; possibly TRBD1 for D (6 bases). Trimming cost V 2 bases and J 6 bases, with 14 bases left between them. This CDR3 is built from 15 residues. CDR1 and CDR2 (germline): SGHNT, YYREEE (reference sequence). The CDR3 DNA is TGTGCCAGCAGCTTACGTGAGAGGGGGGATGAAAAACTGTTTTTT. As protein: CASSLRERGDEKLFF.

The J gene is TRBJ2-7, the V gene TRBV6-6, with TRBD1 matching 8 bases. This CDR3 is built from 14 residues. The germline V gene encodes CDR1 MNHNY and CDR2 SVGAGI (reference sequence). V dropped 7 bases and J dropped 0; count of bases not matched to a gene: 5. Here the CDR3 DNA reads TGTGCCAGCACGGACAGGGTAAACTCCTACGAGCAGTACTTC. This encodes CASTDRVNSYEQYF.

In its sample, this clone was seen a few times. The V and J genes are TRBV5-1 and TRBJ2-1, with 8 bases fitting TRBD2. The V and J ends lost 3 bases and 2 bases, in that order; junction bases with no gene match: 7. Germline V gene data show CDR1 as SGHRS and CDR2 as YFSETQ. CDR3 length equals 16 residues. The DNA of the CDR3 is TGCGCCAGCAGCTATATAGCGGGACAAACCTACAATGAGCAGTTCTTC. Translated, it gives CASSYIAGQTYNEQFF.

This clone was seen more than once but under ten times. This sequence joins TRBV2 and TRBJ1-1; TRBD1 agrees at 9 bases. Germline values: CDR1 SNHLY, CDR2 FYNNEI. V shed 6 bases, J shed 1 base, and the junction held 9 bases outside the gene matches. The CDR3 is made up of 16 amino acids. In DNA form, the CDR3 reads TGTGCCAGCAGAGATACAGGGGGCCTTTCGAACACTGAAGCTTTCTTT. Its protein is CASRDTGGLSNTEAFF.

The chain carries TRBV5-1 and TRBJ2-1; D is perhaps TRBD1 or TRBD2 (6 bases each). The CDR3 runs to 14 residues. Per the germline V gene, CDR1 is SGHRS and CDR2 is YFSETQ. Trimming shortened V by 2 bases and J by 4 bases, and 10 bases separated the two germline ends. Here the CDR3 reads CASSLGGPYNEQFF. The CDR3 coding sequence is TGCGCCAGCAGCTTAGGGGGGCCTTACAATGAGCAGTTCTTC. Full variable domain (rest looked up from reference TRBV5-1 and TRBJ2-1): KAGVTQTPRYLIKTRGQQVTLSCSPISGHRSVSWYQQTPGQGLQFLFEYFSETQRNKGNFPGRFSGRQFSNSRSEMNVSTLELGDSALYLCASSLGGPYNEQFFGPGTRLTVL.

V is TRBV4-1 and J is TRBJ1-2; D possibly corresponds to TRBD1 (5 bases). The ends were cut back, 6 bases at V and 1 base at J, with 12 bases in the middle. This CDR3 comprises 14 residues. Germline CDR1 reads MGHRA; CDR2 reads YSYEKL. The CDR3 region is CASSPRGFNYGYTF. The CDR3 DNA is TGCGCCAGCAGTCCCCGGGGGTTTAACTATGGCTACACCTTC.